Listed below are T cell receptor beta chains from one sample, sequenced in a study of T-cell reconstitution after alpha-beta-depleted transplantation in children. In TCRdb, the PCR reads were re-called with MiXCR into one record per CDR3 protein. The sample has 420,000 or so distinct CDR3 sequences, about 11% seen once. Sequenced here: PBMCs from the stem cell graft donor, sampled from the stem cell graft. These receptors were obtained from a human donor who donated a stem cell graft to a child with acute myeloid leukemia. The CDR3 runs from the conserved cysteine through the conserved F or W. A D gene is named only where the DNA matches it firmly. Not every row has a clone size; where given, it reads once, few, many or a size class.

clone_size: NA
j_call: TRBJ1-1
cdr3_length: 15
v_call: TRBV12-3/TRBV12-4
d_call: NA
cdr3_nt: TGTGCCAGCAGTCCAGCTGCATTACGGGCCACTGAAGCTTTCTTT
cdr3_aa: CASSPAALRATEAFF

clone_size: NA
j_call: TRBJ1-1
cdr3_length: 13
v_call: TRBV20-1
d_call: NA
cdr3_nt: TGCAGTGCCCAGAGGGGGGAGGACACTGAAGCTTTCTTT
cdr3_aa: CSAQRGEDTEAFF

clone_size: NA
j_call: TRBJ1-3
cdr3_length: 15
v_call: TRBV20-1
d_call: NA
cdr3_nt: TGCAGTGCTAGAGATGGAACAGGGCCTGGAAACACCATATATTTT
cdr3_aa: CSARDGTGPGNTIYF

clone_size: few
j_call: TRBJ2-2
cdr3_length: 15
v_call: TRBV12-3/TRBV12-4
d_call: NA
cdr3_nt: TGTGCCAGTAAAAGAGCGGACCAGAACACCGGGGAGCTGTTTTTT
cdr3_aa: CASKRADQNTGELFF

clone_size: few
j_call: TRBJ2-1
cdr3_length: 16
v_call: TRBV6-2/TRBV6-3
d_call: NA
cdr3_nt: TGTGCCAGCAAAGCCCCCTCCAGGGATGTGTACAATGAGCAGTTCTTC
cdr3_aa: CASKAPSRDVYNEQFF

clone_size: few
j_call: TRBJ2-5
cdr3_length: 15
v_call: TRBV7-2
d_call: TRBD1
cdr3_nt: TGTGCCAGCAGCCCTCCCGGGACAGGGGTGGAGACCCAGTACTTC
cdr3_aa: CASSPPGTGVETQYF

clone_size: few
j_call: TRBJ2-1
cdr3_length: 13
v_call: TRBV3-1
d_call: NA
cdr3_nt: TGTGCCAGCAGCAAGAAGCGACTCAATGAGCAGTTCTTC
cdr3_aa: CASSKKRLNEQFF

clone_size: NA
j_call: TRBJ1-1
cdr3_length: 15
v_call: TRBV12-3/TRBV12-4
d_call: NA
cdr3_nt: TGTGCCAGCAGTTTTCTTAGCCAGGGGAACACTGAAGCTTTCTTT
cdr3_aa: CASSFLSQGNTEAFF

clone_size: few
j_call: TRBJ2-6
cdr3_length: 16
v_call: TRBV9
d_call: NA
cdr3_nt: TGTGCCAGCAGCGTAGACCAGCGAGCTGGGGCCAACGTCCTGACTTTC
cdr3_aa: CASSVDQRAGANVLTF

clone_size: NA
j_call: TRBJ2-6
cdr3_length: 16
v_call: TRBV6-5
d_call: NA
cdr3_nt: TGTGCCAGCAGTTACTCTTCGAGCTCTGGGGCCAACGTCCTGACTTTC
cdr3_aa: CASSYSSSSGANVLTF

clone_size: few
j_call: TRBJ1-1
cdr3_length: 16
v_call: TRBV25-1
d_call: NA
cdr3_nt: TGTGCCAGCAGTGAATTAAGTGGGGCTAAACGCACTGAAGCTTTCTTT
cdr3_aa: CASSELSGAKRTEAFF

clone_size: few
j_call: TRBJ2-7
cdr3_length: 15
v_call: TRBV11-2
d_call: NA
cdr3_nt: TGTGCCAGCAGCTTAGAGCCCTCATACTCCTACGAGCAGTACTTC
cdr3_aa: CASSLEPSYSYEQYF

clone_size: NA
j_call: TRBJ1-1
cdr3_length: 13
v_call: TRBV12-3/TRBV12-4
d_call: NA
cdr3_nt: TGTGCCAGCAGGAGGGGTGTGAACACTGAAGCTTTCTTT
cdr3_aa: CASRRGVNTEAFF

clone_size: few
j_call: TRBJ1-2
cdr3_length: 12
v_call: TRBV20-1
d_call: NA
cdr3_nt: TGCAGTGCCGACCCGGGGGATAATGGCTACACCTTC
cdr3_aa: CSADPGDNGYTF

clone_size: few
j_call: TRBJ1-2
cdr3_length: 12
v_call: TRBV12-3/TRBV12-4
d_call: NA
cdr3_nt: TGTGCCAGCAGTTCCGGGGGATATGGCTACACCTTC
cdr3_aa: CASSSGGYGYTF

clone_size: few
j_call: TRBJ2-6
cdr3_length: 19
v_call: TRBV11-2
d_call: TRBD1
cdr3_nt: TGTGCCAGCAGCCGGGGGTGGGGACAGGGCGCTGCTGGGGCCAACGTCCTGACTTTC
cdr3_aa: CASSRGWGQGAAGANVLTF

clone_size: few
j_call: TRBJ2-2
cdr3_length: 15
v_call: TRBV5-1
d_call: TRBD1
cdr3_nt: TGCGCCAGCAGCTTGAAGGAGACAGGGACCGGGGAGCTGTTTTTT
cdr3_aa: CASSLKETGTGELFF

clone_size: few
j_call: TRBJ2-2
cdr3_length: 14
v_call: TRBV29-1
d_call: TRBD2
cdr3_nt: TGCAGCGTTGTAGCGGGAGATGGGTCCGGGGAGCTGTTTTTT
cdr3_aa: CSVVAGDGSGELFF

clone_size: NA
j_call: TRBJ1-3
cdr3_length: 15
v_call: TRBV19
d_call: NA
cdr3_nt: TGTGCCAGTTCGCAGGCTGCCTCAGGTTTCGACACCATATATTTT
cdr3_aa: CASSQAASGFDTIYF

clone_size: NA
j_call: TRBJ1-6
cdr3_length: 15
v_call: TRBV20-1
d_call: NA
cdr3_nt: TGCAGTGCTAGCGGCCAGGGTGTGTATAATTCACCCCTCCACTTT
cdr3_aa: CSASGQGVYNSPLHF

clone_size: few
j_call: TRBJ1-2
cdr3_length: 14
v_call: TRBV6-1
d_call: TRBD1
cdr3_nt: TGTGCCAGCAACCCGGGACAGGGACTTTATGGCTACACCTTC
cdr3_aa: CASNPGQGLYGYTF

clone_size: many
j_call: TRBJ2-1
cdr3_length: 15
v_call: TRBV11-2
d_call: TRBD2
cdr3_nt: TGTGCCAGCAGCACGACTAGCGGGAGTGTTGATGAGCAGTTCTTC
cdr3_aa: CASSTTSGSVDEQFF

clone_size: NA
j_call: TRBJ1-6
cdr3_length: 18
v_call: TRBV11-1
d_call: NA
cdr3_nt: TGTGCCAGCAGCTTAGGGGCGCTGGGACGACCGTTCAATTCACCCCTCCACTTT
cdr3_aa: CASSLGALGRPFNSPLHF

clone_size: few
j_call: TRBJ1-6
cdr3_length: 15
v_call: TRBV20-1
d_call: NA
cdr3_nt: TGCAGTGCTAGAGTGAAAGGTCCCCGGAATTCACCCCTCCACTTT
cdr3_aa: CSARVKGPRNSPLHF

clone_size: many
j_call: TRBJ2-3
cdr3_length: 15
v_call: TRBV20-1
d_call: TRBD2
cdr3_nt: TGCAGTGCTAGATTAGTTAGCGGGTGGAGGGTTACGCAGTATTTT
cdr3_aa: CSARLVSGWRVTQYF

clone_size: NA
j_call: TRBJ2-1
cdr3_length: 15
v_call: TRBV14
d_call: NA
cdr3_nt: TGTGCCAGCAGTCCGCGGGGCGCCTCGAGTAATGAGCAGTTCTTC
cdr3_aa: CASSPRGASSNEQFF

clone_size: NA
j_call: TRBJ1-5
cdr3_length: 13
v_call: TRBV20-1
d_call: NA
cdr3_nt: TGCAGTGCGTCCCAGGGGTCGGATCAGCCCCAGCATTTT
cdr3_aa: CSASQGSDQPQHF

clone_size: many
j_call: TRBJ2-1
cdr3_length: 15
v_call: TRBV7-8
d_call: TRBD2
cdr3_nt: TGTGCCAGCAGCTTAGGTCGGGGGGCCTACAATGAGCAGTTCTTC
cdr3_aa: CASSLGRGAYNEQFF

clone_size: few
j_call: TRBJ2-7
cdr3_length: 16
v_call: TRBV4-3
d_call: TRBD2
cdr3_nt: TGCGCCAGCAGCCAAGAGCTAGCGGGAGTCTCCTACGAGCAGTACTTC
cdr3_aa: CASSQELAGVSYEQYF

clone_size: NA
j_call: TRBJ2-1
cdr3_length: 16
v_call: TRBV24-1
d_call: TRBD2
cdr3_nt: TGTGCCACCAGTGACCCTTTAGCGGGAGGGCCCCATGAGCAGTTCTTC
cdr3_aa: CATSDPLAGGPHEQFF

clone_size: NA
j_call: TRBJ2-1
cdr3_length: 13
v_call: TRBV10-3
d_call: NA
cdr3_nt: TGTGCCATCCGCGGGGCTGGAGACAATGAGCAGTTCTTC
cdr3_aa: CAIRGAGDNEQFF